Sequencing of this T cell receptor (beta chain) was carried out in a study of beta chain features in type 1 diabetes. Per the germline V gene, CDR1 is SGHTA and CDR2 is FQGTGA. With V trimmed by 5 bases and J by 8 bases, 7 bases remained unmatched. This CDR3 is 14 amino acids long. Of the isolated RNA, all was reverse transcribed, and so the sequenced material was expressed TCRB transcripts. Here immunoSEQ multiplex PCR was the method, and the copy in TCRdb shows in-frame clones only, minus some. The sample has under 800,000 clones; about 16% are singletons. The study's findings and limits: In the patient group, naive, central memory and Treg TCRB repertoires seemed more alike than in the healthy donor group.

This clone was found a few times. As yet, its antigen is unknown. A sort by CD45RO/CCR7/CD25/CD127/CD95/CD27 yielded CD4+ naive, central memory, regulatory and stem cell-like memory cells. This chain connects TRBV7-3 to TRBJ2-1, with 9 bases fitting TRBD2. This TCR derives from a man younger than 30 in good health. The sample consisted of naive CD4+ T cells from blood. CDR3 in amino acids: CASSRGLAFDEQFF. Written as DNA, the CDR3 is TGTGCCAGCAGCAGGGGACTAGCTTTCGATGAGCAGTTCTTC.